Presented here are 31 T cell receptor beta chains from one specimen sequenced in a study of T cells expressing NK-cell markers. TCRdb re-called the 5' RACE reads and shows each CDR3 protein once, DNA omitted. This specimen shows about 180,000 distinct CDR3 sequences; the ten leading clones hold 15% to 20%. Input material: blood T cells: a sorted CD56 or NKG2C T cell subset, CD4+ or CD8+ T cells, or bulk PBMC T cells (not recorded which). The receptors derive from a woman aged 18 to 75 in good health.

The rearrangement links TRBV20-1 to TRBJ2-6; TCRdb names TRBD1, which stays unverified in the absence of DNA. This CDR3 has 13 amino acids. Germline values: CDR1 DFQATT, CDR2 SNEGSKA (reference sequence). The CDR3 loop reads CSARATGANVLTF.

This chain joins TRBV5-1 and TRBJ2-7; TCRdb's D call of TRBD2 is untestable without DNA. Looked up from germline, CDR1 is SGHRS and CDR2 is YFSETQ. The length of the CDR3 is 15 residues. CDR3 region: CASRGGISGVGEQYF.

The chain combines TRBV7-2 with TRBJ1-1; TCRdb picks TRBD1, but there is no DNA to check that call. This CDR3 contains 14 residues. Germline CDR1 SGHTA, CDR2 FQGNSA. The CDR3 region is CASSLGPGRTEAFF.

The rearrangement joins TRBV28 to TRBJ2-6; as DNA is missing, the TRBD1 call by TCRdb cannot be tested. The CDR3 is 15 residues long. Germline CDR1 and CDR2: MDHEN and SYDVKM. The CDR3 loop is CASKKGGHGANVLTF.

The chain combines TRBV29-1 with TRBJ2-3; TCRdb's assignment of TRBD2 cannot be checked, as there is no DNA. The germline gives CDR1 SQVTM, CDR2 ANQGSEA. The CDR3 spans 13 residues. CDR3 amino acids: CSVVRESTDTQYF.

CDR3 in amino acids: CASSRFFSEGTEAFF. The V call is TRBV5-5, the J call TRBJ1-1; with no DNA, the TCRdb D assignment of TRBD1 cannot be verified. The CDR3 extends over 15 amino acids. Germline V gene sequence: CDR1 SGHKS, CDR2 YYEKEE (reference sequence).

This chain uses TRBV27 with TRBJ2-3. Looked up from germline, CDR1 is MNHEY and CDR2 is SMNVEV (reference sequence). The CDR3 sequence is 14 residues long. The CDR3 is CASSVRGGTDTQYF.

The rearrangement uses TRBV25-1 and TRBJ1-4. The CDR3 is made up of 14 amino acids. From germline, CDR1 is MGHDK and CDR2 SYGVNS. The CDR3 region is CASSLYQPNEKLFF.

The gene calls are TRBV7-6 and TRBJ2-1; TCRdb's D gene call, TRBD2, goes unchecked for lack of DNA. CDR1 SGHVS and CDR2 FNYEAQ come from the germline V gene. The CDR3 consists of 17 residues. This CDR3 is CASSLRGTRALPNEQFF.

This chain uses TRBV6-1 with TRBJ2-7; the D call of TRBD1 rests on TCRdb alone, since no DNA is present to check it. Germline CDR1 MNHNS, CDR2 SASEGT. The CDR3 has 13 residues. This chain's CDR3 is CASSRDRNYEQYF.

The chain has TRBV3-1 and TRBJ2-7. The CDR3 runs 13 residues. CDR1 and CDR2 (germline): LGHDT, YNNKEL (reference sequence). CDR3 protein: CASSPDRRGEQYF.

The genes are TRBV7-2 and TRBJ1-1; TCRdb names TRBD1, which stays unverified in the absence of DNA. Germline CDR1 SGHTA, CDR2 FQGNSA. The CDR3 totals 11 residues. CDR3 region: CASMGEFTAFF.

The CDR3 is CASRKGRPGSSYEQYF. The V and J genes are TRBV5-1 and TRBJ2-7. CDR3 length: 16 residues. Germline CDR1 reads SGHRS; CDR2 reads YFSETQ.

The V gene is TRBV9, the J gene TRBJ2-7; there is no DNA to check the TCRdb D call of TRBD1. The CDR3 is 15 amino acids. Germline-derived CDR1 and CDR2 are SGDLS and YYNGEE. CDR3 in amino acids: CASSVASGAAYEQYF. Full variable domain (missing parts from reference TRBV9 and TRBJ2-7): DSGVTQTPKHLITATGQRVTLRCSPRSGDLSVYWYQQSLDQGLQFLIQYYNGEERAKGNILERFSAQQFPDLHSELNLSSLELGDSALYFCASSVASGAAYEQYFGPGTRLTVT.

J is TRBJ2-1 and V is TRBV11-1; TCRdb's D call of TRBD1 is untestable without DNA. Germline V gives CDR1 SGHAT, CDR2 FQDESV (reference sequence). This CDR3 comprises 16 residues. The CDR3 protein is CASSPGMGRSHNEQFF.

CDR3 sequence reads: CSALDRDSYNEQFF. The chain is built from TRBV20-1 and TRBJ2-1; TCRdb lists TRBD1, though no DNA is available to test this call. The CDR3 has 14 residues. The V gene's germline CDR1 is DFQATT and CDR2 SNEGSKA (reference sequence).

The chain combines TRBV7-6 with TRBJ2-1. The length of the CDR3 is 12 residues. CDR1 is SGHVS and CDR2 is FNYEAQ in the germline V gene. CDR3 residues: CASSQLYNEQFF.

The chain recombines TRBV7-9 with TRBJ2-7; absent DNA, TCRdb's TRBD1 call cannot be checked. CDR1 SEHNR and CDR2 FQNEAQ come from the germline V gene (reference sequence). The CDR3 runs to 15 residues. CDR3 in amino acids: CASSPLQGGTYEQYF.

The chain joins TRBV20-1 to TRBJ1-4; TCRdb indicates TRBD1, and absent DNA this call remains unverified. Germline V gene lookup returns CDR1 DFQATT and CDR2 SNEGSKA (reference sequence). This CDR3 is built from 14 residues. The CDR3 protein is CSARVPPIQEKLFF.

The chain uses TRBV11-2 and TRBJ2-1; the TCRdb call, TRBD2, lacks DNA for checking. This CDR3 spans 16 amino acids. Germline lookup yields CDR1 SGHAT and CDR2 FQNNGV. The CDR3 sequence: CASSLARTASYNEQFF.

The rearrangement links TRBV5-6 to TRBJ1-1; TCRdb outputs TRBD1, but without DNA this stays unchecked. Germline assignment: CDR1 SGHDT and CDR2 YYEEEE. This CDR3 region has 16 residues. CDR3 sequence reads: CASSLADRQGGTEAFF.

CDR3 loop: CASSLGQIDEAFF. The chain is built from TRBV5-1 and TRBJ1-1; TCRdb picks TRBD1, but there is no DNA to check that call. Germline CDR1 and CDR2: SGHRS and YFSETQ. The CDR3 sequence is 13 residues long.

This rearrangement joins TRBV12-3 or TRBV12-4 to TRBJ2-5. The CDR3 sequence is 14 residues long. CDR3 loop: CASSFAGYGETQYF.

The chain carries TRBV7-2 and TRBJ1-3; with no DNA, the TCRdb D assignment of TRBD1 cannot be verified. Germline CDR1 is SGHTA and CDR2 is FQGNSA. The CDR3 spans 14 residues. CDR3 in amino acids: CASRPGDRGNTIYF.

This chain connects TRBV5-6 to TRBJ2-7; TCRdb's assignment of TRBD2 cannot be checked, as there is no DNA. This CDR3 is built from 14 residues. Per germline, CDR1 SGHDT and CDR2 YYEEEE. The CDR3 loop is CASSFPSGASEQYF.

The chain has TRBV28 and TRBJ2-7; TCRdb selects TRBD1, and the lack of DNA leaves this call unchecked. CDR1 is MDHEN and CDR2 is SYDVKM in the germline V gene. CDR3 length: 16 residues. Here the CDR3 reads CASSPQGHPSSYEQYF. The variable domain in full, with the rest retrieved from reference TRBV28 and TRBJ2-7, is DVKVTQSSRYLVKRTGEKVFLECVQDMDHENMFWYRQDPGLGLRLIYFSYDVKMKEKGDIPEGYSVSREKKERFSLILESASTNQTSMYLCASSPQGHPSSYEQYFGPGTRLTVT.

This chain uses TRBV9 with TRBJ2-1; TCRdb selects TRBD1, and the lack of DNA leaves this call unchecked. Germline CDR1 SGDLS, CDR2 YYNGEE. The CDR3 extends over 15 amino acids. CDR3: CASSVGRTGNNEQFF.

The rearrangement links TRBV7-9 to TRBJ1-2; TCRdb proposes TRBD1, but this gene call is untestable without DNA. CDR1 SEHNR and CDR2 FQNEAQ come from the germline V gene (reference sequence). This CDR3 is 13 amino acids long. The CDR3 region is CASSVQGSYGYTF.

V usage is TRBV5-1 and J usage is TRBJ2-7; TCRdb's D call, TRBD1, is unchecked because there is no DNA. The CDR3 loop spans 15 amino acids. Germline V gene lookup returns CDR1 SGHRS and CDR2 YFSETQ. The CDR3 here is CASSFGTPDTYEQYF.

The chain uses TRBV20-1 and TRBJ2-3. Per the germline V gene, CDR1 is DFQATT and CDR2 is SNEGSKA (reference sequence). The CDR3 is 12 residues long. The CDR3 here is CSVRLLTDTQYF.

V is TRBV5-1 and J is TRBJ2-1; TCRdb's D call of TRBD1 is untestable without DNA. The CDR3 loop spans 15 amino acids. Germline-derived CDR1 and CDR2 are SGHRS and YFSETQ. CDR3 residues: CASSSTGQKYNEQFF.